This entry is about one TCR beta chain. The data were taken from a study of blood T cell repertoires in COVID-19. Across the whole study: Acute and convalescent COVID-19 specimens originated in the United States, Italy and Spain. In each case, the material was cDNA or gDNA derived from T cells, B-cell-depleted T cells, or PBMCs.

V was shortened by 7 bases and J by 1 base, with 25 bases between the two germline ends. CDR1 is SQVTM and CDR2 is ANQGSEA in the germline V gene. The length of the CDR3 is 17 residues. Authors' methods: It was from reference gene primer amplification that nucleated cell counts were estimated. The protocol was immunoSEQ multiplex PCR, while the TCRdb copy is restricted to in-frame clones and leaves out a portion. V and J calls and clone size come straight from that table; D and trimming were deduced from the DNA. The sample lists under 80,000 clones, about four fifths seen once, with around 10% in the top ten.

Sequencing used peripheral blood. The clonotype originates from a man aged 45 to 65 with acute or convalescent COVID-19. The chain is built from TRBV29-1 and TRBJ1-1, with D possibly TRBD1 on 5 matching bases. CDR3 region: CSARNYPTGAANTEAFF. The CDR3 nucleotides are TGCAGCGCCAGAAATTATCCGACTGGGGCAGCGAACACTGAAGCTTTCTTT.